The clone carrying this T cell receptor beta chain was picked up a small number of times. Its antigen is unknown. The sample is drawn from a study of memory CD4+ T cells and cytomegalovirus serostatus. This table comes from immunoSEQ multiplex PCR, and its TCRdb copy is limited to in-frame clones, with some not included. The sample lists 55,000 to 65,000 clones; 82% were seen once. Single viable CD3+CD4+CD8-CD45RO+ cells were sorted as the memory CD4+ T cells. Serum IgG to CMV pp150, pp28, p38 and p52 defined serostatus. Whole-study results and caveats: Each of fewer than 80 CMV-associated TCRbeta sequences occurred in one to five individuals.

The V gene lost 4 bases and the J gene lost 5 bases, with 15 bases spanning the gap. The CDR3 totals 14 residues. Germline V CDR1 and CDR2: SGHKS, YYEKEE (reference sequence). This chain uses TRBV5-5 with TRBJ2-5; D unclear. The sequencing input was memory CD4+ T cells from blood. The TCR comes from an adult in good health and CMV-seronegative. Some clones in this sample may be carry-over from other donors' samples. The CDR3 bases are TGTGCCAGCAGCCTGACCAGGCGTCCGGAGACCCAGTACTTC. It codes for CASSLTRRPETQYF. The full variable domain, rest sourced from reference TRBV5-5 and TRBJ2-5, is DAGVTQSPTHLIKTRGQQVTLRCSPISGHKSVSWYQQVLGQGPQFIFQYYEKEERGRGNFPDRFSARQFPNYSSELNVNALLLGDSALYLCASSLTRRPETQYFGPGTRLLVL.